The 26 T cell receptor beta chains given below trace back to one sample, sequenced in a study of T-cell memory formation after mild COVID-19. TCRdb processed the 5' RACE reads anew with MiXCR; each CDR3 protein has one entry. The table includes around 120,000 distinct CDR3 sequences, roughly 15% detected once. The sample taken for sequencing was PBMCs or a T cell subset sorted from them (not recorded which). The receptors derive from an adult woman who had mild COVID-19 (a few samples of this study predate the infection). Cell type and time point are not known.

In this sample, this clonotype turned up a few times. This chain uses TRBV7-9 with TRBJ2-3, with no clear D. Germline loops: CDR1 SEHNR, CDR2 FQNEAQ (reference sequence). The CDR3 runs to 14 residues. V lost 4 bases to trimming and J lost 2 bases, with 10 bases between them. The CDR3 loop reads CASSSTTYTDTQYF. The CDR3 DNA is TGTGCCAGCAGCTCCACGACCTACACAGATACGCAGTATTTT.

This sequence joins TRBV3-1 and TRBJ1-1; D is perhaps TRBD1 (5 bases). V lost 4 bases and J 0 bases, leaving 15 bases between the germline ends. The CDR3 is 16 amino acids. The V gene's germline CDR1 is LGHDT and CDR2 YNNKEL (reference sequence). This CDR3 is CASSPHPTVLNTEAFF. As DNA, the CDR3 is TGTGCCAGCAGCCCCCACCCGACAGTTCTGAACACTGAAGCTTTCTTT.

In its sample, this clonotype was seen a few times. The chain employs TRBV20-1 and TRBJ2-7; D ambiguous. V lost 1 base to trimming and J lost 0 bases, with 16 bases between them. The CDR3 covers 16 residues. The V gene's germline CDR1 is DFQATT and CDR2 SNEGSKA (reference sequence). CDR3 nucleotide sequence: TGCAGTGCTAGAGGGGGTGGGGTCTCTCCCTCCTACGAGCAGTACTTC. Protein sequence: CSARGGGVSPSYEQYF.

A few counts support this clonotype. This sequence joins TRBV11-2 and TRBJ2-1; TRBD1 agrees at 9 bases. Germline CDR1 and CDR2: SGHAT and FQNNGV. The CDR3 has 18 residues. With V trimmed by 1 base and J by 1 base, 8 bases remained unmatched. The CDR3 sequence: CASSLALGQGPSYNEQFF. The DNA of the CDR3 is TGTGCCAGCAGCTTAGCTCTGGGACAGGGCCCTTCCTACAATGAGCAGTTCTTC.

This sequence joins TRBV19 and TRBJ2-7, with D perhaps being TRBD1 or TRBD2 (5 bases each). Trimming removed 7 bases at V and 7 bases at J, with 11 bases between. In germline, CDR1 is LNHDA, CDR2 SQIVND (reference sequence). The CDR3 totals 11 residues. CDR3 nucleotides: TGTGCCAGTACCCGGGGCAGGGAGCAGTACTTC. It is translated as CASTRGREQYF. Together with reference TRBV19 and TRBJ2-7, the CDR3 gives the full variable domain: DGGITQSPKYLFRKEGQNVTLSCEQNLNHDAMYWYRQDPGQGLRLIYYSQIVNDFQKGDIAEGYSVSREKKESFPLTVTSAQKNPTAFYLCASTRGREQYFGPGTRLTVT.

The chain has TRBV12-3 or TRBV12-4 and TRBJ1-2; no clear D gene. V dropped 2 bases and J dropped 8 bases, with 9 bases sitting between them. There are 12 residues in the CDR3. The CDR3 is CASSLNVEGYTF. The CDR3, as DNA: TGTGCCAGCAGTTTAAACGTAGAGGGCTACACCTTC.

The chain uses TRBV27 and TRBJ2-7; D uncertain. Germline V gene lookup returns CDR1 MNHEY and CDR2 SMNVEV (reference sequence). The CDR3 is 12 amino acids. V gave up 6 bases and J gave up 4 bases, with 10 bases separating them. CDR3 coding DNA: TGTGCCAGCAGCTATACTCGTTACGAGCAGTACTTC. Its protein product is CASSYTRYEQYF.

This clonotype was recorded a few times. The chain combines TRBV5-1 with TRBJ2-3, with 9 bases that match TRBD1. The CDR3 spans 17 residues. Germline CDR1 and CDR2: SGHRS and YFSETQ. V lost 0 bases, J lost 3 bases, and 8 bases stayed unmatched. The DNA of the CDR3 is TGCGCCAGCAGCTTGGGGACAGGGGCGCTCCGGACAGATACGCAGTATTTT. It is translated as CASSLGTGALRTDTQYF.

This clonotype occurred a few times. V is TRBV5-1 and J is TRBJ2-7; TRBD1 agrees at 7 bases. After removal of 4 bases from V and 1 base from J, the junction contained 5 bases not matched to a gene. Germline CDR1 reads SGHRS; CDR2 reads YFSETQ. The CDR3 contains 14 residues. CDR3 DNA sequence: TGCGCCAGCAGCGTGGCAGGGGGTTCCTACGAGCAGTACTTC. This encodes CASSVAGGSYEQYF. The variable domain in full, completed from reference TRBV5-1 and TRBJ2-7, reads KAGVTQTPRYLIKTRGQQVTLSCSPISGHRSVSWYQQTPGQGLQFLFEYFSETQRNKGNFPGRFSGRQFSNSRSEMNVSTLELGDSALYLCASSVAGGSYEQYFGPGTRLTVT.

This clonotype has a handful of counts. CDR3 loop: CASSPSRTGWEKLFF. CDR3 bases: TGTGCCAGCAGCCCGAGCAGGACGGGGTGGGAAAAACTGTTTTTT. This chain joins TRBV7-6 and TRBJ1-4; D gene unclear. Germline assignment: CDR1 SGHVS and CDR2 FNYEAQ. The ends were cut back, 5 bases at V and 8 bases at J, with 18 bases in the middle. The CDR3 spans 15 residues.

In its sample, this clonotype was seen a few times. The chain employs TRBV12-3 or TRBV12-4 and TRBJ1-1, with no clear D. With 3 bases removed from V and 0 bases from J, the gap between germline ends came to 5 bases. CDR3 length: 13 residues. The CDR3 nucleotides read TGTGCCAGCAGTTTTTTCATGAACACTGAAGCTTTCTTT. Protein product: CASSFFMNTEAFF.

This clonotype has a handful of counts. The rearrangement joins TRBV28 to TRBJ2-4; unclear D gene. Between the trimmed V and J ends, which lost 5 bases and 0 bases, there was a span of 8 bases. The CDR3 totals 14 residues. Germline assignment: CDR1 MDHEN and CDR2 SYDVKM. The CDR3, as DNA: TGTGCCAGCAGTCCTCAGACAGCCAAAAACATTCAGTACTTC. This translates into CASSPQTAKNIQYF.

This clonotype was observed a few times. The CDR3 here is CASSLGATHTDTQYF. CDR3 bases: TGCGCCAGCAGCTTGGGGGCAACCCACACAGATACGCAGTATTTT. The chain is built from TRBV5-1 and TRBJ2-3; D gene ambiguous. The CDR3 extends over 15 amino acids. Looked up from germline, CDR1 is SGHRS and CDR2 is YFSETQ. The V end was cut by 0 bases, the J end by 2 bases, with 10 bases between.

The chain couples TRBV3-1 to TRBJ1-1; perhaps TRBD1 as D (5 bases). Between the trimmed V and J ends, which lost 2 bases and 8 bases, there was a span of 9 bases. Germline loops: CDR1 LGHDT, CDR2 YNNKEL (reference sequence). CDR3 size: 12 residues. The CDR3 spells CASSQTRGEAFF. CDR3 coding DNA: TGTGCCAGCAGCCAAACTCGGGGGGAAGCTTTCTTT.

This chain connects TRBV24-1 to TRBJ1-2, with D tentatively TRBD1 (5 bases). The CDR3 covers 14 residues. V was shortened by 4 bases and J by 8 bases, with 16 bases between the two germline ends. CDR1 and CDR2 from the germline V gene are KGHDR and SFDVKD. The CDR3 DNA sequence: TGTGCCACCAGTGACCCGGCGGGGGGTGTCGGCTACACCTTC. Translation gives CATSDPAGGVGYTF.

In its sample, this clonotype ranks as medium-sized. The gene calls are TRBV7-9 and TRBJ1-1, with D unresolved. Germline CDR1 and CDR2: SEHNR and FQNEAQ (reference sequence). The V gene lost 1 base and the J gene lost 8 bases, with 8 bases spanning the gap. The CDR3 consists of 12 residues. For the CDR3, the DNA is TGTGCCAGCAGCTTAGGTTTCAGGGAAGCTTTCTTT. It encodes CASSLGFREAFF.

This clonotype was seen more than once but under ten times. The chain has TRBV11-2 and TRBJ2-3; D perhaps matches TRBD2 (6 bases). This CDR3 region has 17 residues. Trimming shortened V by 1 base and J by 3 bases, and 17 bases separated the two germline ends. In germline, CDR1 is SGHAT, CDR2 FQNNGV. In DNA form, the CDR3 reads TGTGCCAGCAGCTTAGTAGCGCCCGGGGGTCGGACAGATACGCAGTATTTT. It translates to CASSLVAPGGRTDTQYF.

This clonotype has a handful of counts. This chain uses TRBV6-1 with TRBJ1-5, with D maybe TRBD1 (5 bases). V lost 7 bases and J 1 base, leaving 17 bases between the germline ends. Per germline, CDR1 MNHNS and CDR2 SASEGT. The CDR3 runs 16 residues. CDR3 loop: CASKTGTPLSNQPQHF. The CDR3, as DNA: TGTGCCAGCAAGACCGGGACCCCATTAAGCAATCAGCCCCAGCATTTT.

The J gene is TRBJ2-4, the V gene TRBV28, with 9 nucleotides matching TRBD1. J gave up 8 bases and V 9 bases, and 8 bases lay outside the gene matches. Per the germline V gene, CDR1 is MDHEN and CDR2 is SYDVKM. The CDR3 is 13 residues long. The CDR3 here is CASTGGVWDIQYF. The CDR3 DNA reads TGTGCCAGTACAGGGGGCGTTTGGGACATTCAGTACTTC.

This chain uses TRBV5-4 with TRBJ2-2, with 7 positions matching TRBD2. The germline gives CDR1 SGHNT, CDR2 YYREEE (reference sequence). The V segment lost 9 bases and the J segment 2 bases; nucleotides outside the gene matches: 4. The CDR3 is 13 residues long. The chain's CDR3 is CAIPTSNTGELFF. The CDR3 DNA sequence: TGTGCCATCCCGACTAGCAACACCGGGGAGCTGTTTTTT.

V is TRBV4-3 and J is TRBJ2-3; D is undetermined. Germline V gene sequence: CDR1 LGHNA, CDR2 YSLEER. The CDR3 is 12 residues long. The V end was cut by 0 bases, the J end by 8 bases, with 6 bases between. The CDR3 loop reads CASSQDMATQYF. DNA for the CDR3: TGCGCCAGCAGCCAAGATATGGCTACGCAGTATTTT.

The V and J genes are TRBV7-9 and TRBJ2-7, with a possible D match to TRBD1 (5 bases). This CDR3 is built from 13 residues. Per germline, CDR1 SEHNR and CDR2 FQNEAQ (reference sequence). V was cut by 10 bases and J by 3 bases, with 16 bases left in between. CDR3 DNA sequence: TGTGCCACCGCGGACACATTAGTCTACGAGCAGTACTTC. Its translation is CATADTLVYEQYF.

The chain couples TRBV4-1 to TRBJ2-1; 8 bases agree with TRBD2. Germline trimming cut 0 bases from V and 4 bases from J; bases unmatched to any gene: 5. Germline V gene sequence: CDR1 MGHRA, CDR2 YSYEKL. The CDR3 totals 16 residues. CDR3 loop: CASSQDMPSGYNEQFF. CDR3 in DNA: TGCGCCAGCAGCCAAGACATGCCTAGCGGGTACAATGAGCAGTTCTTC.

This clonotype was counted only a few times. J is TRBJ2-7 and V is TRBV5-6; TRBD2 matches 10 bases. The CDR3 totals 16 residues. Germline lookup yields CDR1 SGHDT and CDR2 YYEEEE. Unmatched junction bases numbered 10, after V lost 2 bases and J lost 5 bases. This CDR3 is CASSFLLAGPAHEQYF. The CDR3 DNA reads as TGTGCCAGCAGCTTTTTACTAGCGGGACCGGCCCACGAGCAGTACTTC.

This clonotype was seen only a few times. This chain joins TRBV14 and TRBJ2-2, with D perhaps given as TRBD1 or TRBD2 (5 bases each). The V gene's germline CDR1 is SGHDN and CDR2 FVKESK. This CDR3 spans 17 amino acids. Trimming took 0 bases from V and 6 from J, leaving 17 bases between them. CDR3 DNA: TGTGCCAGCAGCCAAGATCGGGCCACGTTGGGGGCCGGGGAGCTGTTTTTT. Its translation is CASSQDRATLGAGELFF. The complete variable domain, with remaining parts taken from reference TRBV14 and TRBJ2-2, reads EAGVTQFPSHSVIEKGQTVTLRCDPISGHDNLYWYRRVMGKEIKFLLHFVKESKQDESGMPNNRFLAERTGGTYSTLKVQPAELEDSGVYFCASSQDRATLGAGELFFGEGSRLTVL.

This chain connects TRBV27 to TRBJ1-5, with D unresolved. From germline, CDR1 is MNHEY and CDR2 SMNVEV (reference sequence). V dropped 5 bases and J dropped 5 bases, with 19 bases sitting between them. CDR3 length equals 16 residues. The CDR3 spells CASSTSRSRTDQPQHF. Here the CDR3 DNA reads TGTGCCAGCAGTACTAGCCGTAGCCGGACGGATCAGCCCCAGCATTTT.